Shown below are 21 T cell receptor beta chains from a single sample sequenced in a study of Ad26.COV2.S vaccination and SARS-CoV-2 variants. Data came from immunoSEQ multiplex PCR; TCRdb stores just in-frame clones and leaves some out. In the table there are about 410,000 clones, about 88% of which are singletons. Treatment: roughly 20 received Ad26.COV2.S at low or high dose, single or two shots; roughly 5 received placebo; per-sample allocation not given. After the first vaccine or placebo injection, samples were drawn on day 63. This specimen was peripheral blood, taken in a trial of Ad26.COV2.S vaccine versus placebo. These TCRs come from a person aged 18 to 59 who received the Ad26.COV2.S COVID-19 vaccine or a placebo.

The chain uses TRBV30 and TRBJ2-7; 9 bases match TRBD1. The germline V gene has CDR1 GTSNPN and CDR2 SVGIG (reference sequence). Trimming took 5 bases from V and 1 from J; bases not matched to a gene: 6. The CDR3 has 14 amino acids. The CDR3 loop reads CAWGSGTGSYEQYF. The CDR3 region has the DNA TGTGCCTGGGGTTCCGGGACAGGGTCCTACGAGCAGTACTTC.

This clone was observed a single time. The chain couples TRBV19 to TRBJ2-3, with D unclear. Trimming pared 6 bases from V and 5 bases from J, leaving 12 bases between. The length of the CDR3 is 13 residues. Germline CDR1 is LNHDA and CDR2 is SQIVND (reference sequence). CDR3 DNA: TGTGCCAGTAGCCCGTATAGGGAAGATACGCAGTATTTT. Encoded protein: CASSPYREDTQYF.

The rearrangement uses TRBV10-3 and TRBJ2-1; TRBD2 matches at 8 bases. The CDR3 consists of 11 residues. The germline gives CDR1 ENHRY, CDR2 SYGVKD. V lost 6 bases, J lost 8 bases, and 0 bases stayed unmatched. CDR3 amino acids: CAISGGDEQFF. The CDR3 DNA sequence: TGTGCCATCAGCGGGGGGGATGAGCAGTTCTTC.

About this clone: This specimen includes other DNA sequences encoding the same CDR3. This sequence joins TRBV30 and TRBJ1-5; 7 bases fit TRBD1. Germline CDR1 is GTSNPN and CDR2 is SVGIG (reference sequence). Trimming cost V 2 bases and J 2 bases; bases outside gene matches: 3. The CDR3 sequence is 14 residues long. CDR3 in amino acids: CAWSQGGGNQPQHF. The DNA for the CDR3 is TGTGCCTGGAGTCAGGGGGGGGGCAATCAGCCCCAGCATTTT.

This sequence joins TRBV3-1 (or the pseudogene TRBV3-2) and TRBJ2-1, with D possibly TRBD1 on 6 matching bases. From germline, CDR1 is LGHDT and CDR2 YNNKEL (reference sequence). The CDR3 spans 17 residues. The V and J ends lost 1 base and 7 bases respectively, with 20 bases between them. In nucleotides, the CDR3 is TGTGCCAGCAGCCAAGGGGCGGTCTGGGTGGGGGCGAATGAGCAGTTCTTC. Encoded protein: CASSQGAVWVGANEQFF.

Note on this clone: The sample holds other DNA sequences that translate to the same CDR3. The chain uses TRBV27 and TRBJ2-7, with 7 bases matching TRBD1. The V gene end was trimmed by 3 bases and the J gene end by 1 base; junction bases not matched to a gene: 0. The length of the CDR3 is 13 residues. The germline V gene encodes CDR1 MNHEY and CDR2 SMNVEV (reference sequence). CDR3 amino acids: CASSFRGSYEQYF. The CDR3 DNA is TGTGCCAGCAGTTTCAGGGGGTCCTACGAGCAGTACTTC.

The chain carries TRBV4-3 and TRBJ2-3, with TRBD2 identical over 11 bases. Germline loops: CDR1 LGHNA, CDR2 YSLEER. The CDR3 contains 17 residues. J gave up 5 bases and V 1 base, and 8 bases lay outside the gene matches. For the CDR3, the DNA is TGCGCCAGCAGCCAAGCGTTTAGCGGGAGGGCCGTAGATACGCAGTATTTT. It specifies CASSQAFSGRAVDTQYF.

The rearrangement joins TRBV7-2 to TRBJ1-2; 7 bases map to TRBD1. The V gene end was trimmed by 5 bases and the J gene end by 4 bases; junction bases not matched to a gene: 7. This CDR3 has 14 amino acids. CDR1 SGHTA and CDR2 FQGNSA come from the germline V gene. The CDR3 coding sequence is TGTGCCAGCAGCAGCAGGGGGGGAAGCTATGGCTACACCTTC. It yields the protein CASSSRGGSYGYTF.

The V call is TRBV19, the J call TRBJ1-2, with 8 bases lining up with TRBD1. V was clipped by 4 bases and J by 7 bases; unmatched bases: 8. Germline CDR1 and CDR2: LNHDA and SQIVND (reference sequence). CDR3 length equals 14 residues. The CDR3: CASSTLDRVRGYTF. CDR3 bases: TGTGCCAGTAGTACCTTGGACAGGGTACGTGGCTACACCTTC.

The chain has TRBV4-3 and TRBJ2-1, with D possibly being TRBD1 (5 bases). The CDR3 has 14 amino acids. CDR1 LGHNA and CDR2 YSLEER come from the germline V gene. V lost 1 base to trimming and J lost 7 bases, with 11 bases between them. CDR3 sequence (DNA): TGCGCCAGCAGCCAAGGGCAGGGTGTGAATGAGCAGTTCTTC. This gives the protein CASSQGQGVNEQFF.

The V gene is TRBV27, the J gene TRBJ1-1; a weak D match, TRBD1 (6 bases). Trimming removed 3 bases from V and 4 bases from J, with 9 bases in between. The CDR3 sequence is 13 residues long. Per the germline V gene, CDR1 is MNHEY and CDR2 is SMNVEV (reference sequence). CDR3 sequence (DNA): TGTGCCAGCAGTTTTGGGGGGGCCACTGAAGCTTTCTTT. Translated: CASSFGGATEAFF.

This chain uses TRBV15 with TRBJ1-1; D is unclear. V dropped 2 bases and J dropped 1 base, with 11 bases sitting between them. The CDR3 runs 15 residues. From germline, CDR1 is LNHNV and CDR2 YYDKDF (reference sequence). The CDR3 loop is CATSRSRNPNTEAFF. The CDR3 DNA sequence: TGTGCCACCAGCAGATCTCGGAACCCGAACACTGAAGCTTTCTTT. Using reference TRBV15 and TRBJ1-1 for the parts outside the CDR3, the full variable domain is DAMVIQNPRYQVTQFGKPVTLSCSQTLNHNVMYWYQQKSSQAPKLLFHYYDKDFNNEADTPDNFQSRRPNTSFCFLDIRSPGLGDTAMYLCATSRSRNPNTEAFFGQGTRLTVV.

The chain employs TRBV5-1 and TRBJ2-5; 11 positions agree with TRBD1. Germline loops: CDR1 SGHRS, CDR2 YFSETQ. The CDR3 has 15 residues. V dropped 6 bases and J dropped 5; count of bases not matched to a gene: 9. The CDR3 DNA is TGCGCCAGCAAAGTCCGGACAGGGGGCATGGAGACCCAGTACTTC. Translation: CASKVRTGGMETQYF.

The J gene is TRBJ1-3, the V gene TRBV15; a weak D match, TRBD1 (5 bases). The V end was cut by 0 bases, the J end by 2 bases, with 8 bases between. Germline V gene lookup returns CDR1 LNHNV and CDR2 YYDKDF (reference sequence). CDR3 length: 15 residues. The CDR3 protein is CATSRDQGAGNTIYF. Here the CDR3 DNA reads TGTGCCACCAGCAGAGACCAGGGTGCTGGAAACACCATATATTTT.

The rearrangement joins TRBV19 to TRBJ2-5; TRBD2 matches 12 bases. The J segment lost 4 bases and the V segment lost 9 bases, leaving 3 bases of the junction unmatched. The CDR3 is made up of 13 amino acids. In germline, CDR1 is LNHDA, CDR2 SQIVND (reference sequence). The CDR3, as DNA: TGTGCCAGCGCGGGACTAGCGGGAGAGACCCAGTACTTC. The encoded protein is CASAGLAGETQYF. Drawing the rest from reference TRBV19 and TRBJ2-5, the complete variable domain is DGGITQSPKYLFRKEGQNVTLSCEQNLNHDAMYWYRQDPGQGLRLIYYSQIVNDFQKGDIAEGYSVSREKKESFPLTVTSAQKNPTAFYLCASAGLAGETQYFGPGTRLLVL.

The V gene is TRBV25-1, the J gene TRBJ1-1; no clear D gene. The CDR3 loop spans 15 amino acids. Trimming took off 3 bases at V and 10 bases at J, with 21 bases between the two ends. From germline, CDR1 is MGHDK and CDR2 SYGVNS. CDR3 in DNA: TGTGCCAGCAGTGACCTCGATGGGGTTCCAAGAGGAGCTTTCTTT. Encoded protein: CASSDLDGVPRGAFF.

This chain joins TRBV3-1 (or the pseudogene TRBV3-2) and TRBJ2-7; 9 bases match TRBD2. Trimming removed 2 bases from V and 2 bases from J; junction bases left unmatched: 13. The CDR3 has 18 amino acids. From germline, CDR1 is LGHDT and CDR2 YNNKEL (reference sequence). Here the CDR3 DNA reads TGTGCCAGCAGCCAATGGTCCCTAGCGGGAATCCGTCCCTACGAGCAGTACTTC. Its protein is CASSQWSLAGIRPYEQYF.

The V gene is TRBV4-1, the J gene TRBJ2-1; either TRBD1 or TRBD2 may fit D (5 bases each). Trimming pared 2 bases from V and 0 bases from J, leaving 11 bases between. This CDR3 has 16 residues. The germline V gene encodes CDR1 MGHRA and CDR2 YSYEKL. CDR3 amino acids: CASSQPGTSSYNEQFF. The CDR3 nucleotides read TGCGCCAGCAGCCAACCCGGGACCAGCTCCTACAATGAGCAGTTCTTC.

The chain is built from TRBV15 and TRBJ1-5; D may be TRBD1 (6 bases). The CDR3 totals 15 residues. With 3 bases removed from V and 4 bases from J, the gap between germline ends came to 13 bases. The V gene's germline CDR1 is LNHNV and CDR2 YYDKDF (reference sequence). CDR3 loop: CATSRGTQPNQPQHF. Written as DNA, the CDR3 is TGTGCCACCAGCAGGGGGACACAACCGAATCAGCCCCAGCATTTT. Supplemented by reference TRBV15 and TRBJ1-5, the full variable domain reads DAMVIQNPRYQVTQFGKPVTLSCSQTLNHNVMYWYQQKSSQAPKLLFHYYDKDFNNEADTPDNFQSRRPNTSFCFLDIRSPGLGDTAMYLCATSRGTQPNQPQHFGDGTRLSIL.

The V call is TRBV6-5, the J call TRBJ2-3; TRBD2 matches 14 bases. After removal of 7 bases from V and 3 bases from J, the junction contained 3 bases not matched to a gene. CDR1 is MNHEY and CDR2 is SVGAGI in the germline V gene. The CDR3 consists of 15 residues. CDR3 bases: TGTGCCAGCACGACTAGCGGGAGGGCGACAGATACGCAGTATTTT. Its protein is CASTTSGRATDTQYF.

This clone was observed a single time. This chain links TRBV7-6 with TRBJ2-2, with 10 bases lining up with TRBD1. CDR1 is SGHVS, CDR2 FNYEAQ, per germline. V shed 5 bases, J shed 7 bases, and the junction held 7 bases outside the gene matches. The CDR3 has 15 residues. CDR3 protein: CASSLTGGAIGELFF. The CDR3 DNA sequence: TGTGCCAGCAGCCTGACAGGGGGCGCAATCGGGGAGCTGTTTTTT.